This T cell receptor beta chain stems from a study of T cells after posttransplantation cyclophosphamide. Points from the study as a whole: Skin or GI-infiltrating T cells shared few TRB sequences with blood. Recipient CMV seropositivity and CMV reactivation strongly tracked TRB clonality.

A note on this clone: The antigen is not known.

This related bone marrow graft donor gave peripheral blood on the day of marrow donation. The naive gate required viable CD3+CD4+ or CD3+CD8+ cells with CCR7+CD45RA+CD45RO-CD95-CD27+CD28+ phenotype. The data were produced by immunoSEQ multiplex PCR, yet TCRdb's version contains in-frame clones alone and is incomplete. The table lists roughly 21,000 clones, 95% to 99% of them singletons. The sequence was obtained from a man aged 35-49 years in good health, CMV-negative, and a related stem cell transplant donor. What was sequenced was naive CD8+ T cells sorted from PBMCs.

CDR3 in amino acids: CASSLTPGNEQFF. For the CDR3, the DNA is TGTGCCAGCAGTTTAACACCGGGGAATGAGCAGTTCTTC. The chain carries TRBV28 and TRBJ2-1, with D perhaps TRBD2 (5 bases). The CDR3 covers 13 residues. Germline assignment: CDR1 MDHEN and CDR2 SYDVKM. Trimming removed 2 bases from V and 7 bases from J, with 9 bases in between.